The 21 T cell receptor beta chains below come from one sample, sequenced in a study of shared clonotypes between healthy human individuals. Repertoires were generated with immunoSEQ multiplex PCR, while TCRdb's copy carries only in-frame clones and drops some. This sample has about 500,000 clones, with roughly three quarters found just once. Sequencing was carried out using PBMCs. These receptors were collected from a woman aged 40 to 49 in good health. Some clones in this sample may be carry-over from other donors' samples.

V usage is TRBV15 and J usage is TRBJ2-3; tentative D call: TRBD2 (6 bases). This CDR3 contains 12 residues. Germline CDR1 reads LNHNV; CDR2 reads YYDKDF (reference sequence). Trimming took 6 bases from V and 6 from J, leaving 10 bases between them. The CDR3 spells CATRAGLDTQYF. DNA for the CDR3: TGTGCCACCAGGGCGGGACTGGATACGCAGTATTTT. Using reference TRBV15 and TRBJ2-3 for the parts outside the CDR3, the full variable domain is DAMVIQNPRYQVTQFGKPVTLSCSQTLNHNVMYWYQQKSSQAPKLLFHYYDKDFNNEADTPDNFQSRRPNTSFCFLDIRSPGLGDTAMYLCATRAGLDTQYFGPGTRLTVL.

V and J are TRBV18 and TRBJ2-2; D might be TRBD2 (5 bases). Trimming shortened V by 3 bases and J by 4 bases, and 15 bases separated the two germline ends. From germline, CDR1 is KGHSH and CDR2 LQKENI. This CDR3 has 16 residues. CDR3 residues: CASSPPVTAGTGELFF. In nucleotides, the CDR3 is TGTGCCAGCTCACCCCCGGTTACGGCGGGCACCGGGGAGCTGTTTTTT.

A word on this clone: A far larger clone is one nucleotide away, so this likely arose from a read error. The same CDR3 also results from other DNA sequences found in this sample. The chain has TRBV29-1 and TRBJ1-1; 9 nucleotides align to TRBD1. Losses at the gene ends were 7 bases for V and 0 bases for J; bases not matched to a gene: 3. The germline CDR1 and CDR2 sequences are SQVTM and ANQGSEA. The CDR3 covers 13 residues. As DNA, the CDR3 is TGCAGCGCGGGACAGGGAATGAACACTGAAGCTTTCTTT. Translation gives CSAGQGMNTEAFF.

Details on this clone: A far larger clone lies a single base away; this is likely a read error. This specimen includes other DNA sequences encoding the same CDR3. The chain combines TRBV30 with TRBJ1-5; tentative D call: TRBD1 (5 bases). CDR3 size: 14 residues. In germline, CDR1 is GTSNPN, CDR2 SVGIG (reference sequence). The CDR3 protein is CAWTNGGGNQPQHF. CDR3 nucleotide sequence: TGTGCCTGGACCAATGGGGGGGGAAATCAGCCCCAGCACTTT.

The genes are TRBV4-3 and TRBJ1-5; D remains ambiguous. The ends were cut back, 0 bases at V and 4 bases at J, with 4 bases in the middle. This CDR3 is 13 amino acids long. Germline-derived CDR1 and CDR2 are LGHNA and YSLEER. CDR3 in amino acids: CASSQDRNQPQHF. The DNA of the CDR3 is TGCGCCAGCAGCCAAGATCGGAATCAGCCCCAGCATTTT.

Regarding this clone: This may be a read error, as it is one base from a much larger clone. The sample carries other DNA sequences with the same CDR3. This chain uses TRBV5-6 with TRBJ2-2, with a weak D call TRBD2 (5 bases). The CDR3 is 14 residues long. Germline V gives CDR1 SGHDT, CDR2 YYEEEE. CDR3 protein: CASSPIQNTGELFF. The CDR3 DNA reads as TGTGCCAGCAGCCCAATACAGAACACCGGGGAGCTGTTCTTT.

V gene TRBV28 combines with J gene TRBJ1-5, with unresolved D. This CDR3 has 13 residues. Trimming removed 6 bases from V and 6 bases from J, with 12 bases in between. The germline CDR1 and CDR2 sequences are MDHEN and SYDVKM. This CDR3 reads CASRQQTGQPQHF. The DNA of the CDR3 is TGTGCCAGCAGGCAGCAGACTGGTCAGCCCCAGCATTTT.

The rearrangement links TRBV7-8 to TRBJ2-2, with 11 positions matching TRBD2. There are 17 residues in the CDR3. Germline loops: CDR1 SGHVS, CDR2 FQNEAQ. The V and J ends lost 2 bases and 7 bases, in that order; junction bases with no gene match: 9. The CDR3 loop reads CASSLTSGRNKGGELFF. The CDR3, as DNA: TGTGCCAGCAGCTTAACTAGCGGGAGAAACAAAGGCGGGGAGCTGTTTTTT.

This sequence joins TRBV19 and TRBJ2-3; D is ambiguous. The CDR3 covers 13 residues. V lost 10 bases, J lost 4 bases, and 15 bases lay in between. Germline V gene sequence: CDR1 LNHDA, CDR2 SQIVND (reference sequence). CDR3: CATSTRTSDTQYF. The CDR3, as DNA: TGTGCCACCTCGACAAGAACATCAGATACGCAGTATTTT. Combining the CDR3 with reference TRBV19 and TRBJ2-3 gives the whole variable domain DGGITQSPKYLFRKEGQNVTLSCEQNLNHDAMYWYRQDPGQGLRLIYYSQIVNDFQKGDIAEGYSVSREKKESFPLTVTSAQKNPTAFYLCATSTRTSDTQYFGPGTRLTVL.

This clone was detected once. The gene calls are TRBV10-2 and TRBJ2-2; possibly TRBD1 or TRBD2 for D (5 bases each). Germline CDR1 reads WSHSY; CDR2 reads SAAADI. Trimming took 0 bases from V and 7 from J, leaving 6 bases between them. The CDR3 is made up of 13 amino acids. In DNA, the CDR3 is TGCGCCAGCAGTGAGTCTGGGGGCGGGGAGCTGTTTTTT. This translates into CASSESGGGELFF.

This clone was detected a few times. This rearrangement joins TRBV11-3 to TRBJ2-7; the D gene could be TRBD1 or TRBD2 (5 bases each). The CDR3 spans 12 residues. Germline CDR1 and CDR2: SGHNT and YENEEA. Trimming removed 4 bases at V and 4 bases at J, with 8 bases between. CDR3: CASSSGTYEQYF. In DNA, the CDR3 is TGTGCCAGCAGCTCCGGGACGTACGAGCAGTACTTC.

The gene calls are TRBV2 and TRBJ2-7, with TRBD1 matching 9 bases. The CDR3 totals 14 residues. Germline V gene lookup returns CDR1 SNHLY and CDR2 FYNNEI. Trimming removed 6 bases from V and 3 bases from J; junction bases left unmatched: 6. CDR3 region: CASRTGTGIYEQYF. Written as DNA, the CDR3 is TGTGCCAGCAGGACCGGGACAGGGATCTACGAGCAGTACTTC. Supplemented by reference TRBV2 and TRBJ2-7, the full variable domain reads EPEVTQTPSHQVTQMGQEVILRCVPISNHLYFYWYRQILGQKVEFLVSFYNNEISEKSEIFDDQFSVERPDGSNFTLKIRSTKLEDSAMYFCASRTGTGIYEQYFGPGTRLTVT.

This clone was counted a single time. Other DNA sequences in the sample encode the same CDR3. This sequence joins TRBV30 and TRBJ2-7; D not resolved. V lost 0 bases and J lost 2, with 5 bases in between. This CDR3 comprises 12 residues. CDR1 and CDR2 (germline): GTSNPN, SVGIG (reference sequence). The CDR3 nucleotides read TGTGCCTGGAGTGTAGGCGCCTACGAGCAGTACTTC. It yields the protein CAWSVGAYEQYF.

This clone was found a few times. The chain couples TRBV18 to TRBJ1-4, with 8 bases aligning to TRBD1. Germline trimming cut 6 bases from V and 8 bases from J; bases unmatched to any gene: 11. CDR3 length: 15 amino acids. The germline CDR1 and CDR2 sequences are KGHSH and LQKENI. The CDR3 protein is CASSPGGAVKEKLFF. For the CDR3, the DNA is TGTGCCAGCTCTCCAGGGGGCGCGGTTAAGGAAAAACTGTTTTTT.

The rearrangement links TRBV30 to TRBJ1-1; D is unclear. Trimming pared 4 bases from V and 5 bases from J, leaving 14 bases between. CDR3 length: 13 amino acids. Germline assignment: CDR1 GTSNPN and CDR2 SVGIG (reference sequence). CDR3 region: CAWNPGVGTEAFF. In nucleotides, the CDR3 is TGTGCCTGGAACCCCGGGGTAGGGACTGAAGCTTTCTTT.

This clone came up many times. The chain uses TRBV7-9 and TRBJ2-2; 8 bases line up with TRBD2. From germline, CDR1 is SEHNR and CDR2 FQNEAQ (reference sequence). V lost 5 bases and J lost 8; bases outside the gene matches: 10. The CDR3 length is 15 residues. The CDR3 sequence: CASSPQSGSMGELFF. The CDR3, as DNA: TGTGCCAGCAGCCCGCAAAGCGGGAGTATGGGGGAGCTGTTTTTT. The full variable domain, rest sourced from reference TRBV7-9 and TRBJ2-2, is DTGVSQNPRHKITKRGQNVTFRCDPISEHNRLYWYRQTLGQGPEFLTYFQNEAQLEKSRLLSDRFSAERPKGSFSTLEIQRTEQGDSAMYLCASSPQSGSMGELFFGEGSRLTVL.

To note about this clone: This sequence may be a read error, since a much larger clone differs from it by one base. The chain employs TRBV5-4 and TRBJ2-3; a possible D gene is TRBD2 (5 bases). CDR3 length: 14 amino acids. The V gene's germline CDR1 is SGHNT and CDR2 YYREEE (reference sequence). CDR3 amino acids: CANSFRGSTDTQYF. CDR3 nucleotides: TGTGCCAACAGCTTCCGGGGTAGCACAGATACGCAGTATTTT.

The chain's CDR3 is CASSDGRQGIRDTQYF. The DNA for the CDR3 is TGTGCCAGCAGCGACGGCCGACAGGGTATTCGGGATACGCAGTATTTT. This rearrangement joins TRBV5-6 to TRBJ2-3; TRBD1 matches 7 bases. Germline V lookup: CDR1 SGHDT, CDR2 YYEEEE. This CDR3 has 16 residues. Trimming took 4 bases from V and 6 from J; bases not matched to a gene: 14.

V is TRBV4-3 and J is TRBJ2-1; TRBD1 agrees at 7 bases. The CDR3 contains 15 residues. Germline CDR1 and CDR2: LGHNA and YSLEER. V gave up 2 bases and J gave up 0 bases; unmatched junction bases: 1. CDR3 nucleotides: TGCGCCAGCAGCCAAAGACAGGGCTCCTACAATGAGCAGTTCTTC. The encoded protein is CASSQRQGSYNEQFF.

The genes are TRBV7-8 and TRBJ1-1; 7 nucleotides align to TRBD1. Looked up from germline, CDR1 is SGHVS and CDR2 is FQNEAQ. V was pared by 1 base and J by 6 bases, with 14 bases of the junction left unmatched. The CDR3 spans 17 residues. CDR3 sequence: CASSLVGGPRSLSEAFF. CDR3 in DNA: TGTGCCAGCAGCTTAGTAGGGGGCCCTCGAAGTCTTTCTGAAGCTTTCTTT.

This clone was counted at least ten times. The V call is TRBV7-8, the J call TRBJ2-7; D is undetermined. The CDR3 has 16 amino acids. Trimming stripped 0 bases from V and 2 bases from J, with 14 bases between. Germline CDR1 reads SGHVS; CDR2 reads FQNEAQ. The CDR3 region has the DNA TGTGCCAGCAGCTTAGCATTGCCAGGACCTCCCTACGAGCAGTACTTC. Protein: CASSLALPGPPYEQYF. Full variable domain (missing parts from reference TRBV7-8 and TRBJ2-7): GAGVSQSPRYKVAKRGQDVALRCDPISGHVSLFWYQQALGQGPEFLTYFQNEAQLDKSGLPSDRFFAERPEGSVSTLKIQRTQQEDSAVYLCASSLALPGPPYEQYFGPGTRLTVT.